This TCR beta chain originates from a study of blood T cell repertoires in COVID-19. The table lists this clone with a count of one. The cohort comprised adults aged 18 to 89 years residing in under 25 US areas. Before being deemed recovered, Cohort 3 donors had two negative PCRs, clearance, or symptom resolution. The CDR3 has 16 residues. V dropped 1 base and J dropped 12; count of bases not matched to a gene: 11. Germline CDR1 is LGHNA and CDR2 is YSLEER. Here immunoSEQ multiplex PCR was the method, and the copy in TCRdb shows in-frame clones only, minus some. The data show some 300,000 clones, approximately 85% seen once.

The sequenced material came from PBMCs or T cells enriched from blood (not recorded which). The chain combines TRBV4-3 with TRBJ2-1; 11 bases fit TRBD1. This TCR derives from a woman under 40 who had recovered from COVID-19. CDR3 DNA sequence: TGCGCCAGCAGCCAAGGGACAGGGGGCGGACGGGGAGTGCAGTTCTTC. This codes for CASSQGTGGGRGVQFF.